The rows below give T cell receptor beta chains drawn from one sample of a study of blood T cell repertoires in COVID-19. Sequencing was performed with immunoSEQ multiplex PCR; in TCRdb, only in-frame clones are kept and a portion is missing. The data show under 400,000 clones, roughly 87% seen once. The material sequenced was peripheral blood. The source of these receptors is a woman aged 55 to 70 with COVID-19, enrolled during active disease. Both conserved end residues are part of each CDR3. The order of the fields is V gene, clone size, D gene, J gene, CDR3 DNA, CDR3 protein. The D gene is left open where the match is weak. Not all rows give a size; the values are once, few, many and, for expanded clones, a class.

>TRBV5-1|NA|TRBD1|TRBJ1-2
TGCGCCAGCAGCCTGACCCTAACGACAGGGAGCTATGGCTACACCTTC
CASSLTLTTGSYGYTF
>TRBV2|once|TRBD2|TRBJ2-1
TGTGCCAGCAGTGTAGGACTAGACGGGTTTGAGCAGTTCTTC
CASSVGLDGFEQFF
>TRBV30|NA|NA|TRBJ1-1
TGTGCCTGGGGCGGGGACACTGAAGCTTTCTTT
CAWGGDTEAFF
>TRBV6-2/TRBV6-3|NA|NA|TRBJ1-1
TGTGCCAGCAGTTACCCCCGTGGGGGCGGGAACACTGAAGCTTTCTTT
CASSYPRGGGNTEAFF
>TRBV29-1|NA|NA|TRBJ1-2
TGCAGCGTTGGGTTCCAGAACTATGGCTACACCTTC
CSVGFQNYGYTF
>TRBV28|NA|NA|TRBJ2-5
TGTGCCAGCAGTTTAATCGGGGGGCTAGAGACCCAGTACTTC
CASSLIGGLETQYF
>TRBV25-1|NA|NA|TRBJ1-4
TGTGCCAGCAGTAACCCCCGGGGTTTTAATGAAAAACTGTTTTTT
CASSNPRGFNEKLFF
>TRBV12-3/TRBV12-4|NA|NA|TRBJ1-4
TGTGCCAGCAGTTTCGCCCCAACAAAAAAACTGTTTTTT
CASSFAPTKKLFF
>TRBV5-4|NA|NA|TRBJ2-7
TGTGCCAGCACAGACCCCCGACAGGGACTCGAGCAGTACTTC
CASTDPRQGLEQYF
>TRBV10-3|NA|NA|TRBJ1-1
TGTGCCATCAGTGAAAATTTAGACAGGCATGCTGAAGCTTTCTTT
CAISENLDRHAEAFF